A selection of T cell receptor beta chains follows, all from one sample in a study of CD8 T cells in ankylosing spondylitis. TCRdb re-analysed the 5' RACE reads in MiXCR, keeping a single row per CDR3 protein. The table has a few hundred thousand distinct CDR3 sequences, roughly a tenth seen once. Source material: blood, either unsorted or a sorted T cell fraction (not recorded which). Source of these receptors: a male donor with ankylosing spondylitis or in good health (not recorded which). Each CDR3 is given with its conserved first and last residue. The D gene is left open where the match is weak. Expanded clones are given a class, and other clones once, few, many or no size at all.

J | size | D | V | CDR3 | DNA
TRBJ2-2 | many | - | TRBV7-9 | CASIRQGGTGELFF | TGTGCCAGCATCCGGCAGGGGGGGACCGGGGAGCTGTTTTTT
TRBJ2-5 | many | - | TRBV5-1 | CASSFQDGETQYF | TGCGCCAGCAGCTTTCAGGACGGAGAGACCCAGTACTTC
TRBJ2-5 | - | - | TRBV20-1 | CSARDFMTQVGGETQYF | TGCAGTGCTAGAGATTTTATGACCCAGGTCGGTGGAGAGACCCAGTACTTC
TRBJ2-1 | many | - | TRBV11-2 | CASRPGYSGYNEQFF | TGTGCCAGCAGGCCGGGATATTCCGGGTACAATGAGCAGTTCTTC
TRBJ2-5 | many | TRBD2 | TRBV20-1 | CSAQPGGFQETQYF | TGCAGTGCTCAACCCGGGGGGTTCCAAGAGACCCAGTACTTC
TRBJ2-3 | many | - | TRBV7-9 | CASSPRPLDTQYF | TGTGCCAGCAGCCCCCGGCCCCTAGATACGCAGTATTTT
TRBJ2-3 | many | - | TRBV7-9 | CASSSGLTPVTDTQYF | TGTGCCAGCAGCTCGGGACTCACCCCAGTGACAGATACGCAGTATTTT
TRBJ2-1 | - | - | TRBV21-1 | CASSTGHNEQFF | TGTGCCAGCAGCACAGGCCACAATGAGCAGTTCTTC
TRBJ2-3 | many | TRBD2 | TRBV5-6 | CASSRGGGEVTDTQYF | TGTGCCAGCAGCCGGGGGGGCGGAGAGGTGACAGATACGCAGTATTTT
TRBJ1-1 | many | - | TRBV29-1 | CSVEEGSLLNTEAFF | TGCAGCGTTGAAGAGGGTTCGCTTTTGAACACTGAAGCTTTCTTT
TRBJ1-2 | few | TRBD1 | TRBV3-1 | CASSQGQGGYGYTF | TGTGCCAGCAGCCAGGGACAGGGCGGGTATGGCTACACCTTC
TRBJ1-1 | - | TRBD1 | TRBV12-3/TRBV12-4 | CASSRRSLGQMNTEAFF | TGTGCCAGCAGCCGCCGTAGCCTGGGACAGATGAACACTGAAGCTTTCTTT
TRBJ2-1 | many | - | TRBV20-1 | CSARDWQGLYGGEQFF | TGCAGTGCTAGAGATTGGCAGGGCCTCTATGGAGGTGAGCAGTTCTTC
TRBJ2-7 | many | - | TRBV7-2 | CASGDYEQYF | TGTGCCAGCGGAGACTACGAGCAGTACTTC
TRBJ2-1 | few | - | TRBV19 | CASSTTVGNEQFF | TGTGCCAGTAGTACAACAGTGGGCAATGAGCAGTTCTTC
TRBJ1-1 | - | TRBD1 | TRBV20-1 | CSARPATRDRDTEAFF | TGCAGTGCTAGACCAGCGACTCGGGACAGGGACACTGAAGCTTTCTTT
TRBJ1-5 | few | - | TRBV28 | CASSFPRVRNQPQHF | TGTGCCAGCAGTTTTCCTCGAGTCCGAAATCAGCCCCAGCATTTT
TRBJ2-5 | many | - | TRBV7-9 | CASSLGTEQETQYF | TGTGCCAGCAGCTTAGGGACAGAACAAGAGACCCAGTACTTC
TRBJ1-5 | - | TRBD1 | TRBV20-1 | CSALTGSQPQHF | TGCAGTGCGTTGACAGGGTCTCAGCCCCAGCATTTT
TRBJ2-2 | - | - | TRBV7-3 | CASSRGTGPNTGELFF | TGTGCCAGCAGCCGCGGAACGGGTCCGAACACCGGGGAGCTGTTTTTT
TRBJ2-1 | many | TRBD2 | TRBV5-1 | CASSLGGGVYNEQFF | TGCGCCAGCAGCTTGGGCGGGGGGGTCTACAATGAGCAGTTCTTC
TRBJ2-1 | - | TRBD2 | TRBV5-5 | CASRYSGGINEQFF | TGTGCCAGCAGGTATAGCGGGGGGATCAATGAGCAGTTCTTC
TRBJ2-7 | many | TRBD1 | TRBV9 | CASSAGQGFYEQYF | TGTGCCAGCAGCGCCGGACAGGGGTTCTACGAGCAGTACTTC
TRBJ2-1 | - | TRBD2 | TRBV27 | CASSIPGLAAGGGEQFF | TGTGCCAGCAGTATCCCGGGACTAGCGGCCGGAGGGGGCGAGCAGTTCTTC
TRBJ1-2 | few | TRBD1 | TRBV29-1 | CSVVQGARYGYTF | TGCAGCGTTGTTCAGGGGGCGCGGTATGGCTACACCTTC
TRBJ2-5 | many | - | TRBV5-1 | CASSPRADGETQYF | TGCGCCAGCAGCCCGAGAGCCGACGGAGAGACCCAGTACTTC
TRBJ1-4 | many | - | TRBV6-5 | CASSYGTSNEKLFF | TGTGCCAGCAGTTATGGGACAAGCAATGAAAAACTGTTTTTT
TRBJ2-1 | many | - | TRBV5-1 | CASSLGEVEQFF | TGCGCCAGCAGCTTGGGAGAGGTTGAGCAGTTCTTC
TRBJ2-3 | many | TRBD2 | TRBV20-1 | CSAIIAVGRGDTQYF | TGCAGTGCTATAATAGCGGTTGGGAGGGGAGATACGCAGTATTTT